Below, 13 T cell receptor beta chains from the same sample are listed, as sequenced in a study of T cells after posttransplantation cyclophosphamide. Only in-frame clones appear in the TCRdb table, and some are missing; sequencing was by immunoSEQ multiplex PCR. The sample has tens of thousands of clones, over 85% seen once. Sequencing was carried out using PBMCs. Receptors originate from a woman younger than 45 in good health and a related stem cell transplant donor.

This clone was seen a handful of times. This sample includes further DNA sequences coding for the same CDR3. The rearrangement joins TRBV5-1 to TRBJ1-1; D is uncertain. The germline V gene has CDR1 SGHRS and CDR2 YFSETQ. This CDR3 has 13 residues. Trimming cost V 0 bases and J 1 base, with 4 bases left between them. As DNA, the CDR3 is TGCGCCAGCAGCTTGGGGGGGAACACTGAAGCTTTCTTT. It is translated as CASSLGGNTEAFF.

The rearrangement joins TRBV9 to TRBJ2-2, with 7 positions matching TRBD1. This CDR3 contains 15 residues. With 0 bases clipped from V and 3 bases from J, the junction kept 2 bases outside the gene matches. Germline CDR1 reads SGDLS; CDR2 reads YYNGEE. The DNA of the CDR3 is TGTGCCAGCAGCGTAGGAGGGGGCTACACCGGGGAGCTGTTTTTT. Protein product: CASSVGGGYTGELFF.

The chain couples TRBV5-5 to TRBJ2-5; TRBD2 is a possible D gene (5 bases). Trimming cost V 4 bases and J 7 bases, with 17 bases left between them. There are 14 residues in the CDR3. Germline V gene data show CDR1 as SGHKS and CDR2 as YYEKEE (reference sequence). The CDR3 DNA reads TGTGCCAGCAGCGCGGGTCCCGAGGGTGGGACCCAGTACTTC. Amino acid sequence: CASSAGPEGGTQYF.

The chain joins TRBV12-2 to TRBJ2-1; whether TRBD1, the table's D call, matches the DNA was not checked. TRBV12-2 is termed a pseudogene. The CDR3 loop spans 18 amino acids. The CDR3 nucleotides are TGTGCAAGTCGCTTAGTGGTCCGGGACAGTAACTCCTACAATGAGCAGTTCTTC. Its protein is CASRLVVRDSNSYNEQFF.

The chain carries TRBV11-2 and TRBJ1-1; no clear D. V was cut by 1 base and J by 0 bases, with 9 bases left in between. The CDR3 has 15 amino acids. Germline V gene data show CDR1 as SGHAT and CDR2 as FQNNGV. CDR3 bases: TGTGCCAGCAGCTTAGGCAACAGTATGAACACTGAAGCTTTCTTT. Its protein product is CASSLGNSMNTEAFF.

CDR3 sequence (DNA): TGTGCCAGCAGCTTAGATCTGGGGGAGAGGACCGGGGAGCTGTTTTTT. It codes for CASSLDLGERTGELFF. The chain employs TRBV7-7 and TRBJ2-2, with D possibly called TRBD1 or TRBD2 (5 bases each). The V and J ends lost 1 base and 5 bases respectively, with 14 bases between them. Germline V gene data show CDR1 as SSHAT and CDR2 as FNYEAQ (reference sequence). The CDR3 spans 16 residues. Combining the CDR3 with reference TRBV7-7 and TRBJ2-2 gives the whole variable domain GAGVSQSPRYKVTKRGQDVTLRCDPISSHATLYWYQQALGQGPEFLTYFNYEAQPDKSGLPSDRFSAERPEGSISTLTIQRTEQRDSAMYRCASSLDLGERTGELFFGEGSRLTVL.

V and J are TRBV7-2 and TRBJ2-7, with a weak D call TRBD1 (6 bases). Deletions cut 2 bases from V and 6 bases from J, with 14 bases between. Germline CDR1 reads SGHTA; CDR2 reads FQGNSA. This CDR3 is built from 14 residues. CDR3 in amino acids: CASSLSLQGGEQYF. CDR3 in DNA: TGTGCCAGCAGCTTAAGTCTACAGGGTGGCGAGCAGTACTTC.

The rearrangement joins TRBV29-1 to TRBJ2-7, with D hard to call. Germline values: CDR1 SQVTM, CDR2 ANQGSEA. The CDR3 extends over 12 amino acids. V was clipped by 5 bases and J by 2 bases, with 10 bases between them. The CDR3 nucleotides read TGCAGCGTTTCCGGGTCCCCCTACGAGCAGTACTTC. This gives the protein CSVSGSPYEQYF.

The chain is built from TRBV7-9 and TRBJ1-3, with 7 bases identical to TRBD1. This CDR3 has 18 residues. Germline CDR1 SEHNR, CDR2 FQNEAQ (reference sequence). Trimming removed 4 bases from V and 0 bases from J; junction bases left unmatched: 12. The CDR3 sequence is CASSSLRDRASSGNTIYF. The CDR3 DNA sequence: TGTGCCAGCAGCTCCCTCCGGGACAGAGCTTCCTCTGGAAACACCATATATTTT.

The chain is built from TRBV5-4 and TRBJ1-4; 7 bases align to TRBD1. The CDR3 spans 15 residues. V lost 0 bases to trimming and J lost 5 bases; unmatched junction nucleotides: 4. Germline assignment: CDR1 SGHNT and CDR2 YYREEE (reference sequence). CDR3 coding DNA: TGTGCCAGCAGCTTGGAGGGACAGCGGAATGAAAAACTGTTTTTT. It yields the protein CASSLEGQRNEKLFF.

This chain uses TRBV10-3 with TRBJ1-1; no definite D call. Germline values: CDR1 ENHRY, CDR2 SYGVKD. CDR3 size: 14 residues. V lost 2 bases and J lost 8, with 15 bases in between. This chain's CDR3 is CAISERVPGPEAFF. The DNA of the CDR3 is TGTGCCATCAGTGAGAGGGTCCCGGGTCCCGAAGCTTTCTTT.

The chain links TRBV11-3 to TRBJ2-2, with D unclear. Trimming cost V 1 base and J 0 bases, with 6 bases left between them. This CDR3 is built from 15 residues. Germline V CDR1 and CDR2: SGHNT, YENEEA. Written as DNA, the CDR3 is TGTGCCAGCAGCTTAGGGGCGGCGAACACCGGGGAGCTGTTTTTT. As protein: CASSLGAANTGELFF.

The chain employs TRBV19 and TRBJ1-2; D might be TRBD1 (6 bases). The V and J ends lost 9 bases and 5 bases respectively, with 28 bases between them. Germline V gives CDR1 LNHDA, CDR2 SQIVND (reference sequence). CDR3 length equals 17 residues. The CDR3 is CASHILQPTGTHYGYTF. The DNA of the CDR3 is TGTGCCAGCCATATCCTCCAACCAACAGGGACCCATTATGGCTACACCTTC.